The 3 T cell receptor beta chains given below trace back to one sample, sequenced in a study of T cell repertoires in cytomegalovirus infection. Their recognized antigens are unknown. TCRdb itself ran the reads through MiXCR, one entry per CDR3 protein. The sample comprises about 310,000 distinct CDR3 sequences, around a quarter of which are singletons, and about an eighth rests with the top ten. The sequences come from cultured PBMCs, collected from culture after CMV antigen stimulation. These receptor sequences come from a human donor in good health (CMV status not recorded). Some clones in this sample may be carry-over from other donors' samples.

The chain employs TRBV7-9 and TRBJ2-7; 13 bases are shared with TRBD2. This CDR3 has 15 amino acids. V shed 5 bases, J shed 5 bases, and the junction held 6 bases outside the gene matches. CDR1 is SEHNR and CDR2 is FQNEAQ in the germline V gene (reference sequence). The CDR3: CASSRPGLAGHEQYF. In nucleotides, the CDR3 is TGTGCCAGCAGCCGGCCGGGACTAGCGGGACACGAGCAGTACTTC.

This clonotype was observed a handful of times. The J gene is TRBJ2-1, the V gene TRBV7-9; D not resolved. This CDR3 has 15 residues. The V end lost 6 bases, the J end lost 1 base, and 13 bases lay between the germline ends. Germline CDR1 SEHNR, CDR2 FQNEAQ (reference sequence). The CDR3 DNA follows: TGTGCCAGCAGGTATACGGGTGGATCCTACAATGAGCAGTTCTTC. The encoded protein is CASRYTGGSYNEQFF.

The chain links TRBV6-2 or TRBV6-3 to TRBJ1-2; D is perhaps TRBD1 (5 bases). This CDR3 is 15 amino acids long. Between the trimmed V and J ends, which lost 2 bases and 7 bases, there was a span of 17 bases. Germline V gives CDR1 MNHEY, CDR2 SVGEGT. This CDR3 is CASSYPASGRRGYTF. CDR3 coding DNA: TGTGCCAGCAGTTACCCCGCTTCAGGGCGGCGTGGCTACACCTTC.